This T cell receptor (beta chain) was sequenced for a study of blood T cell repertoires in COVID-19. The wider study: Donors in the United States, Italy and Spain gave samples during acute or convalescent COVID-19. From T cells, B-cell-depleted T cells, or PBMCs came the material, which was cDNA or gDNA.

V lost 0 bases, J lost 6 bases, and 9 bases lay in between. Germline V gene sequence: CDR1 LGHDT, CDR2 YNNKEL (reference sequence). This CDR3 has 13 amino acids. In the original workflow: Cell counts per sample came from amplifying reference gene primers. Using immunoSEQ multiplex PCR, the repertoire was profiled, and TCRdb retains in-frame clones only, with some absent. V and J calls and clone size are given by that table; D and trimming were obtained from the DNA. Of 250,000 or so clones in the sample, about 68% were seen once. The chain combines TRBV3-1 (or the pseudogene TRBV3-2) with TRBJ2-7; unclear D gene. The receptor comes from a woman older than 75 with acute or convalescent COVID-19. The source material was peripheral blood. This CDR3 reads CASSQETRFEQYF. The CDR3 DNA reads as TGTGCCAGCAGCCAAGAGACGAGGTTCGAGCAGTACTTC.